This T cell receptor (beta chain) derives from a study of cytomegalovirus exposure and HLA in healthy donors. Study-level information: Both the approximately 130 validation repertoires and the 500 to 700 first-cohort repertoires used the same platform, as reported by a later analysis. Study results and caveats: A few chains linked to CMV were shown in vitro to be specific for CMV antigens. Rare TCR sequences predominated, though certain public TCRs were found in many donors.

Repertoires were generated with immunoSEQ multiplex PCR, while TCRdb's copy carries only in-frame clones and drops some. The data show around 150,000 clones, 85% to 90% seen once. It was the approximately 120-subject validation cohort, separate from the 666-subject first cohort, to which the donors belonged. Concerning this clone itself: Its antigen is not known.

CDR1 SEHNR and CDR2 FQNEAQ come from the germline V gene (reference sequence). With 1 base clipped from V and 9 bases from J, the junction kept 14 bases outside the gene matches. The CDR3 has 18 residues. Sequenced input: PBMCs. This chain uses TRBV7-9 with TRBJ2-3; 12 nucleotides line up with TRBD2. This clonotype was sampled from a woman younger than 35 in good health and CMV-seropositive. In DNA form, the CDR3 reads TGTGCCAGCAGCTTAGGAGCCGGACTAGCGGGGTCCGGGGGGACGCAGTATTTT. It translates to CASSLGAGLAGSGGTQYF.